Each of the 19 T cell receptor beta chains below was sequenced from the same sample in a study of T cells in localized non-small cell lung cancer. Some clones are missing from TCRdb's copy, which holds only in-frame ones; the method was immunoSEQ multiplex PCR. The sample records around 25,000 clones, roughly 90% being singletons. The input for sequencing was peripheral blood, taken before any cancer treatment. These receptors were obtained from a female donor of 60 years or more with stage I lung adenocarcinoma.

The rearrangement links TRBV10-2 to TRBJ1-1; tentative D call: TRBD1 (5 bases). CDR3 size: 16 residues. V lost 2 bases and J lost 0, with 13 bases in between. The germline gives CDR1 WSHSY, CDR2 SAAADI. The CDR3 loop reads CASSEMRGVMNTEAFF. For the CDR3, the DNA is TGCGCCAGCAGTGAGATGCGAGGGGTGATGAACACTGAAGCTTTCTTT.

V and J are TRBV9 and TRBJ2-1, with 13 positions matching TRBD2. The CDR3 covers 18 residues. V shed 3 bases and J 3 bases; nucleotides not matched to a gene: 9. Germline V gives CDR1 SGDLS, CDR2 YYNGEE. The CDR3 DNA reads as TGTGCCAGCAGCGGGGGGACTAGCGGGGACTTTTACTACAATGAGCAGTTCTTC. Encoded protein: CASSGGTSGDFYYNEQFF.

This clone qualifies as medium-sized (0.01 to 0.1%). V and J are TRBV28 and TRBJ2-2; D uncertain. Trimming stripped 5 bases from V and 8 bases from J, with 6 bases between. The CDR3 runs 11 residues. Germline CDR1 MDHEN, CDR2 SYDVKM. DNA of the CDR3: TGTGCCAGCAGTAGGCGAGGGGAGCTGTTTTTT. Protein product: CASSRRGELFF.

This chain uses TRBV6-1 with TRBJ1-1; D is perhaps TRBD1 (6 bases). The germline V gene has CDR1 MNHNS and CDR2 SASEGT. V lost 3 bases to trimming and J lost 1 base, with 21 bases between them. This CDR3 has 18 amino acids. The CDR3 spells CASSEGPTLRGENTEAFF. DNA for the CDR3: TGTGCCAGCAGTGAGGGCCCCACCCTCAGGGGTGAGAACACTGAAGCTTTCTTT.

V gene TRBV5-4 combines with J gene TRBJ2-7, with 7 nucleotides matching TRBD2. The germline V gene encodes CDR1 SGHNT and CDR2 YYREEE (reference sequence). J gave up 7 bases and V 4 bases, and 8 bases lay outside the gene matches. The CDR3 has 13 residues. As DNA, the CDR3 is TGTGCCAGCAGCCCCGGGGGAGGGCGTGAGCAGTACTTC. Its protein is CASSPGGGREQYF.

The V and J genes are TRBV27 and TRBJ2-4; D remains ambiguous. V lost 5 bases and J lost 0, with 11 bases in between. This CDR3 is built from 15 residues. Germline V gene lookup returns CDR1 MNHEY and CDR2 SMNVEV (reference sequence). In DNA form, the CDR3 reads TGTGCCAGCAGTCACATCACGGAAGCCAAAAACATTCAGTACTTC. It yields the protein CASSHITEAKNIQYF.

The chain recombines TRBV29-1 with TRBJ1-1; the D is unclear. The CDR3 is made up of 13 amino acids. Deletions cut 4 bases from V and 1 base from J, with 10 bases between. Germline V gene lookup returns CDR1 SQVTM and CDR2 ANQGSEA. CDR3 residues: CSVGVDGNTEAFF. CDR3 nucleotide sequence: TGCAGCGTTGGGGTGGACGGGAACACTGAAGCTTTCTTT.

This clone has more than one count but fewer than ten. The V and J genes are TRBV5-1 and TRBJ2-4, with D perhaps TRBD2 (6 bases). This CDR3 has 19 amino acids. The V and J ends lost 0 bases and 5 bases respectively, with 24 bases between them. Germline V gene data show CDR1 as SGHRS and CDR2 as YFSETQ. This CDR3 reads CASSLGSLIAWEAQNIQYF. In nucleotides, the CDR3 is TGCGCCAGCAGCTTGGGATCCTTGATAGCTTGGGAGGCTCAAAACATTCAGTACTTC.

The rearrangement links TRBV2 to TRBJ2-4, with TRBD1 identical over 7 bases. The J segment lost 1 base and the V segment lost 1 base, leaving 4 bases of the junction unmatched. Germline V gene sequence: CDR1 SNHLY, CDR2 FYNNEI. The CDR3 consists of 16 residues. CDR3 residues: CASSEETGKAKNIQYF. DNA for the CDR3: TGTGCCAGCAGTGAAGAGACAGGGAAGGCCAAAAACATTCAGTACTTC. Supplemented by reference TRBV2 and TRBJ2-4, the full variable domain reads EPEVTQTPSHQVTQMGQEVILRCVPISNHLYFYWYRQILGQKVEFLVSFYNNEISEKSEIFDDQFSVERPDGSNFTLKIRSTKLEDSAMYFCASSEETGKAKNIQYFGAGTRLSVL.

This chain connects TRBV7-2 to TRBJ1-1, with 7 bases that match TRBD1. V trimming: 1 base; J trimming: 7 bases; junction bases outside the gene matches: 6. CDR1 is SGHTA, CDR2 FQGNSA, per germline. The CDR3 contains 14 residues. The CDR3 sequence: CASSLVVQGLEAFF. The CDR3, as DNA: TGTGCCAGCAGCTTAGTTGTACAGGGGCTTGAAGCTTTCTTT. The full variable domain, its missing parts supplied by reference TRBV7-2 and TRBJ1-1, is GAGVSQSPSNKVTEKGKDVELRCDPISGHTALYWYRQSLGQGLEFLIYFQGNSAPDKSGLPSDRFSAERTGGSVSTLTIQRTQQEDSAVYLCASSLVVQGLEAFFGQGTRLTVV.

V gene TRBV9 combines with J gene TRBJ2-2; maybe TRBD2 (6 bases). V shed 4 bases and J shed 4 bases, with 14 bases lying between them. In germline, CDR1 is SGDLS, CDR2 YYNGEE. This CDR3 region has 15 residues. The CDR3 here is CASSPSGSITGELFF. CDR3 DNA: TGTGCCAGCAGCCCCTCCGGGAGTATCACCGGGGAGCTGTTTTTT.

CDR3 region: CASGSMNTEAFF. The CDR3 DNA reads TGTGCCAGCGGGTCCATGAACACTGAAGCTTTCTTT. The chain carries TRBV9 and TRBJ1-1; no reliable D call. Germline V lookup: CDR1 SGDLS, CDR2 YYNGEE. This CDR3 is 12 amino acids long. V was cut by 7 bases and J by 0 bases, with 7 bases left in between.

The V gene is TRBV7-3, the J gene TRBJ2-5, with D possibly being TRBD1 (6 bases). The germline V gene has CDR1 SGHTA and CDR2 FQGTGA. CDR3 length: 13 residues. With 2 bases removed from V and 5 bases from J, the gap between germline ends came to 9 bases. This CDR3 reads CASSLDRTETQYF. The DNA of the CDR3 is TGTGCCAGCAGCTTAGACAGGACGGAGACCCAGTACTTC.

In nucleotides, the CDR3 is TGTGCCAGCAGCTTAAGCCCGGACAGGGGGCCCGGGGAGCTGTTTTTT. As protein: CASSLSPDRGPGELFF. The J gene is TRBJ2-2, the V gene TRBV7-3; 11 bases are shared with TRBD1. Germline loops: CDR1 SGHTA, CDR2 FQGTGA. CDR3 size: 16 residues. The junction had 4 bases not matched to a gene; V was cut back by 1 base and J by 6 bases.

J is TRBJ2-3 and V is TRBV7-3; 8 bases agree with TRBD1. Germline CDR1 reads SGHTA; CDR2 reads FQGTGA. The trim removed 2 bases at V and 5 bases at J, leaving 6 bases unmatched. The CDR3 is 15 residues long. CDR3 amino acids: CASSLRQGAKDTQYF. In DNA, the CDR3 is TGTGCCAGCAGCTTACGGCAGGGGGCCAAAGATACGCAGTATTTT.

This clone was counted a single time. The DNA of the CDR3 is TGCAGCGTTTTGTTAGAGGGTGAGCAGTTCTTC. Translation gives CSVLLEGEQFF. The chain recombines TRBV29-1 with TRBJ2-1, with D possibly TRBD2 on 5 matching bases. The CDR3 is 11 residues long. Trimming left V 5 bases short and J 9 bases short, with 11 bases between. Germline CDR1 reads SQVTM; CDR2 reads ANQGSEA.

This chain links TRBV7-8 with TRBJ2-1, with 9 bases that match TRBD2. This CDR3 comprises 16 residues. Germline CDR1 is SGHVS and CDR2 is FQNEAQ. V lost 1 base to trimming and J lost 12 bases; unmatched junction nucleotides: 13. The CDR3 nucleotides are TGTGCCAGCAGCTTAGTCGGCGGTAGCGGGAGATTCGGGCAGTTCTTC. This gives the protein CASSLVGGSGRFGQFF. The entire variable domain, with the rest obtained from reference TRBV7-8 and TRBJ2-1, is as follows: GAGVSQSPRYKVAKRGQDVALRCDPISGHVSLFWYQQALGQGPEFLTYFQNEAQLDKSGLPSDRFFAERPEGSVSTLKIQRTQQEDSAVYLCASSLVGGSGRFGQFFGPGTRLTVL.

V usage is TRBV15 and J usage is TRBJ1-5, with unresolved D. Germline CDR1 reads LNHNV; CDR2 reads YYDKDF (reference sequence). Between the trimmed V and J ends, which lost 0 bases and 2 bases, there was a span of 11 bases. The CDR3 has 16 residues. The CDR3 DNA reads TGTGCCACCAGCAGAGATAGGGATTTTCGCAATCAGCCCCAGCATTTT. This translates into CATSRDRDFRNQPQHF.

The chain employs TRBV5-3 and TRBJ2-1, with TRBD2 as a possible D gene (5 bases). TRBV5-3 is noted as an ORF with a role that remains uncertain. CDR3 length: 14 amino acids. The ends were cut back, 1 base at V and 2 bases at J, with 7 bases in the middle. CDR3 sequence: CARSLLGAYNEQFF. The CDR3 bases are TGTGCCAGAAGCTTGCTCGGGGCCTACAATGAGCAGTTCTTC.